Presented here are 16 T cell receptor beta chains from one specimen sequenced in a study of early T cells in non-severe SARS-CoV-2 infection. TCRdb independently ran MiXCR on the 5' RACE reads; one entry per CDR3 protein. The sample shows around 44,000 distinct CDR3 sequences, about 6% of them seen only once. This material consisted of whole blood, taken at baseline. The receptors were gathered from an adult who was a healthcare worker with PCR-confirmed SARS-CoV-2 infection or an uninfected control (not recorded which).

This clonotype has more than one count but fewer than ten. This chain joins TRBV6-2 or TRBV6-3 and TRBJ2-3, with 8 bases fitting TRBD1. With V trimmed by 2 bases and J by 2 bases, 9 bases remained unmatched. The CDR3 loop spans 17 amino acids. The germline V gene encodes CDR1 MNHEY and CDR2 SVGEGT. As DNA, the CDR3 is TGTGCCAGCAGTTACGGCCCAGACAGGGGATTCACAGATACGCAGTATTTT. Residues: CASSYGPDRGFTDTQYF.

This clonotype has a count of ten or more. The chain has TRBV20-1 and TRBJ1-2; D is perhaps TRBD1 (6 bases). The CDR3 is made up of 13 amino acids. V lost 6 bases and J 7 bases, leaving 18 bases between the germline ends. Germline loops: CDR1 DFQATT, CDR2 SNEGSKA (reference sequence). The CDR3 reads CSASRTGLGGYTF. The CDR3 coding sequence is TGCAGTGCCAGCCGAACAGGGTTGGGTGGCTACACCTTC.

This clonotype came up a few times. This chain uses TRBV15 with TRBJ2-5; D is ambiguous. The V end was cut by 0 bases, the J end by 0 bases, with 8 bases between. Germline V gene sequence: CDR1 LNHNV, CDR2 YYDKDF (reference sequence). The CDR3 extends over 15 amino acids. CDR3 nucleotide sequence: TGTGCCACCAGCAGAGATTGGTCGAACCAAGAGACCCAGTACTTC. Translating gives CATSRDWSNQETQYF.

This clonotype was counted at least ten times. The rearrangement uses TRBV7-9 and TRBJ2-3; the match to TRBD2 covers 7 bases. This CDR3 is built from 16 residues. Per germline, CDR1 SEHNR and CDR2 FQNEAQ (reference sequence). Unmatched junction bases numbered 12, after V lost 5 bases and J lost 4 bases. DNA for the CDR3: TGTGCCAGCAGCCCTAGAGGTCTAGCGGTGTCAGATACGCAGTATTTT. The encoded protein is CASSPRGLAVSDTQYF.

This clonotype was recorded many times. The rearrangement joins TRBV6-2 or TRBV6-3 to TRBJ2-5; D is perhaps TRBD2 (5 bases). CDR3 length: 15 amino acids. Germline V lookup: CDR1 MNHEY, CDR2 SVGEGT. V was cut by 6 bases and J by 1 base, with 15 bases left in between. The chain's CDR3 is CASSPQTRSQETQYF. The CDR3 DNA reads TGTGCCAGCAGCCCCCAAACTAGATCCCAAGAGACCCAGTACTTC.

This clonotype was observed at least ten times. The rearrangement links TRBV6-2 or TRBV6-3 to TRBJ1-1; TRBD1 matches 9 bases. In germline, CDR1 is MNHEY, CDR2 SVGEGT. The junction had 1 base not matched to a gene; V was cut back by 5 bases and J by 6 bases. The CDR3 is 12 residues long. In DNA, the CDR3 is TGTGCCAGCAGTAGACAGGGGGCTGAAGCTTTCTTT. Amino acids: CASSRQGAEAFF.

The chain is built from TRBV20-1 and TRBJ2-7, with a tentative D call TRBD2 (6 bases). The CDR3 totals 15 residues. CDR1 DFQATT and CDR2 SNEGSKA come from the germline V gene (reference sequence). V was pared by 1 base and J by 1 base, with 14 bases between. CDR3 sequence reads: CSARGPRDSSYEQYF. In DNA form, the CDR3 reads TGCAGTGCTAGAGGCCCTCGGGACTCTTCCTACGAGCAGTACTTC.

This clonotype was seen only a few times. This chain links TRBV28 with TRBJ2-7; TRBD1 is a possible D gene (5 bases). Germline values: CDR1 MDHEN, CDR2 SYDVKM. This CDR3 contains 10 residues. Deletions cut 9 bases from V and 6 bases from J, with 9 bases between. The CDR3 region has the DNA TGTGCCAGTGGTAGGGGCGAGCAGTACTTC. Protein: CASGRGEQYF. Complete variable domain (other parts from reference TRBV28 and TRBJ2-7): DVKVTQSSRYLVKRTGEKVFLECVQDMDHENMFWYRQDPGLGLRLIYFSYDVKMKEKGDIPEGYSVSREKKERFSLILESASTNQTSMYLCASGRGEQYFGPGTRLTVT.

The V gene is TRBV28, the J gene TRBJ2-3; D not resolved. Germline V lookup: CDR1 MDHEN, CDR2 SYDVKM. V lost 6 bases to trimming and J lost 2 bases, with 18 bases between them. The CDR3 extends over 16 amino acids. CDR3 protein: CASSLAPEPPTDTQYF. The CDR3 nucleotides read TGTGCCAGCAGCTTGGCCCCCGAGCCCCCCACAGATACGCAGTATTTT.

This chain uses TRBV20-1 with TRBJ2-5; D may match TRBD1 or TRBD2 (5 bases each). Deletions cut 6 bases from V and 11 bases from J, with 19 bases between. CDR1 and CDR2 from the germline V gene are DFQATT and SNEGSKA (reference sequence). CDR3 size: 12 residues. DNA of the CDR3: TGCAGTGCCCCCCTCCCCCTAGGGGAGCAGTACTTC. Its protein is CSAPLPLGEQYF.

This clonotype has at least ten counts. The chain's CDR3 is CASSLALRGETQYF. The CDR3 bases are TGTGCCAGCAGCTTAGCGCTAAGAGGAGAGACCCAGTACTTC. The V call is TRBV7-9, the J call TRBJ2-5, with D hard to call. The CDR3 is 14 residues long. V lost 0 bases to trimming and J lost 4 bases, with 9 bases between them. Per the germline V gene, CDR1 is SEHNR and CDR2 is FQNEAQ (reference sequence). Full variable domain (remainder filled in from reference TRBV7-9 and TRBJ2-5): DTGVSQNPRHKITKRGQNVTFRCDPISEHNRLYWYRQTLGQGPEFLTYFQNEAQLEKSRLLSDRFSAERPKGSFSTLEIQRTEQGDSAMYLCASSLALRGETQYFGPGTRLLVL.

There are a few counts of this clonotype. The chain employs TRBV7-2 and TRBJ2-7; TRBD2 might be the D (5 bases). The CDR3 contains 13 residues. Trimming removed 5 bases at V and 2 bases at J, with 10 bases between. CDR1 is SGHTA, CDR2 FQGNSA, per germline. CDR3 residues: CASSPGLTYEQYF. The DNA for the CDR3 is TGTGCCAGCAGCCCAGGACTCACCTACGAGCAGTACTTC.

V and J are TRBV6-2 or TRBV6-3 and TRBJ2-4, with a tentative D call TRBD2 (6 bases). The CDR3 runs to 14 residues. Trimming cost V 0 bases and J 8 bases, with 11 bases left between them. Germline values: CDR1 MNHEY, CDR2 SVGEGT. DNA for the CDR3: TGTGCCAGCAGTTACTCTGGGACTCAGCACATTCAGTACTTC. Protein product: CASSYSGTQHIQYF.

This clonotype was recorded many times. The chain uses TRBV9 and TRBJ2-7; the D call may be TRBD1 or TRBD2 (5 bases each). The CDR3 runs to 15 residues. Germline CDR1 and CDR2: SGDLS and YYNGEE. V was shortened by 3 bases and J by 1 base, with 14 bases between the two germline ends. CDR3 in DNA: TGTGCCAGCAGCGCCCGGGGTGGGGGATCCTACGAGCAGTACTTC. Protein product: CASSARGGGSYEQYF.

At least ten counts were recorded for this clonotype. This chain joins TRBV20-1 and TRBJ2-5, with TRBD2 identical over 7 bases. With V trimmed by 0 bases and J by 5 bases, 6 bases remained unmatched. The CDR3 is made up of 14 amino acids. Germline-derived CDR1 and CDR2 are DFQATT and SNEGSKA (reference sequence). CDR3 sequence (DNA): TGCAGTGCTAGAGATATGGCGGGGGTCGAGACCCAGTACTTC. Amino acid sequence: CSARDMAGVETQYF.

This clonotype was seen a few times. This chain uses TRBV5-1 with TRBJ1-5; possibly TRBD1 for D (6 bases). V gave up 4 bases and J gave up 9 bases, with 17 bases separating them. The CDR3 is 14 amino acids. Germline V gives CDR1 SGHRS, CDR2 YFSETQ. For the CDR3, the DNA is TGCGCCAGCAGCCTCTCAGGGGCGCCTACGCCCCAGCATTTT. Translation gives CASSLSGAPTPQHF.